This T cell receptor (beta chain) is drawn from a study of CXCR3-negative and CXCR3-positive naive CD8 T cells. CDR1 is WNHNN, CDR2 SYGVQD, per germline (reference sequence). This CDR3 spans 13 amino acids. Regarding this clonotype: Its target is unknown.

Study-wide points: CXCR3 expression partially decreased after cryopreservation; most assays used fresh PBMCs. Much lower diversity was found in memory CD8+ cells, while both naive subsets had comparably high diversity.

TRB cDNA libraries were made by UMI-labeled 5' RACE. TCRdb re-analyzed the 5' RACE reads; it lists each CDR3 protein once, without DNA. The listing records 70,000 to 100,000 distinct CDR3 sequences. This rearrangement joins TRBV10-1 to TRBJ2-2. The sequenced sample was naive CXCR3- CD8+ T cells from blood. Subset denoted: CD45RO-CCR7+CD27+CD95- naive CD8+ T cells lacking CXCR3 (TNR3-). The receptor was isolated from a human donor in good health. Some clones in this sample may be carry-over from other donors' samples. This CDR3 is CASSALGAGELFF.